Sequencing of this TCR beta chain was carried out in a study of cytomegalovirus exposure and HLA in healthy donors. PCR amplification relied on 60 Vbeta primers (plus 13 Jbeta primers). TCRdb keeps only in-frame clones here, not all; method: immunoSEQ multiplex PCR. The table records about 160,000 clones, 80% to 85% of them present only once. Whole-study findings and limits: Researchers reported that a few CMV-associated chains were confirmed in vitro as CMV antigen-specific. It was reported in a later analysis that an Asian-associated ancestry cluster showed fewer N-insertions than the roughly 710-donor mean.

This clone was observed once. Its antigen is unidentified. There are 14 residues in the CDR3. Germline V gives CDR1 SGHDN, CDR2 FVKESK. Between the trimmed V and J ends, which lost 0 bases and 6 bases, there was a span of 11 bases. This TCR was sampled from a girl aged 2-15 years in good health and CMV-seropositive. Sequencing was done on a sample of PBMCs. V gene TRBV14 combines with J gene TRBJ1-2; tentatively, D is TRBD1 (5 bases). Here the CDR3 reads CASSQDRQPDGYTF. The CDR3, as DNA: TGTGCCAGCAGCCAAGATCGACAGCCAGATGGCTACACCTTC.